This entry lists 4 T cell receptor beta chains sequenced from one sample in a study of T cell changes during pregnancy in multiple sclerosis. Here immunoSEQ multiplex PCR was the method, and the copy in TCRdb shows in-frame clones only, minus some. Seen here are fewer than 90,000 clones, about 90% observed once, and the top ten hold around 0.86%. The sequences come from peripheral blood, collected in the second trimester of pregnancy. These receptor sequences come from a female donor with multiple sclerosis, enrolled in a pregnancy study.

The rearrangement links TRBV29-1 to TRBJ2-7; 7 bases agree with TRBD1. CDR3 size: 12 residues. V gave up 5 bases and J gave up 0 bases; unmatched junction bases: 1. Germline V gene data show CDR1 as SQVTM and CDR2 as ANQGSEA. Written as DNA, the CDR3 is TGCAGCGTTCGACAGGGCTCCTACGAGCAGTACTTC. Its translation: CSVRQGSYEQYF.

As DNA, the CDR3 is TGTGCCAGCAGTGGGACTTCCTATGGCTACACCTTC. It codes for CASSGTSYGYTF. This chain links TRBV7-9 with TRBJ1-2, with D tentatively TRBD1 (5 bases). From germline, CDR1 is SEHNR and CDR2 FQNEAQ (reference sequence). This CDR3 comprises 12 residues. Trimming left V 6 bases short and J 4 bases short, with 9 bases between.

V gene TRBV4-2 combines with J gene TRBJ2-3, with TRBD2 matching over 7 bases. Looked up from germline, CDR1 is LGHNA and CDR2 is YNFKEQ. V lost 5 bases to trimming and J lost 7 bases; unmatched junction nucleotides: 12. The CDR3 totals 15 residues. The CDR3 DNA is TGTGCCAGCAGCTTGGACGGGGAGGGTGCCAATACGCAGTATTTT. Protein sequence: CASSLDGEGANTQYF.

The chain combines TRBV4-2 with TRBJ2-3, with 8 bases lining up with TRBD2. The CDR3 runs to 16 residues. Germline V gene data show CDR1 as LGHNA and CDR2 as YNFKEQ. V dropped 6 bases and J dropped 4; count of bases not matched to a gene: 12. The DNA of the CDR3 is TGTGCCAGCAGTCCGGGGGCGGGGGGTTGGGCAGATACGCAGTATTTT. It translates to CASSPGAGGWADTQYF.